The 8 T cell receptor beta chains given below trace back to one sample, sequenced in a study of STAT3 mutations in large granular lymphocyte leukemia. Study findings and constraints: In T-cell large granular lymphocyte leukemia, about half of patients showed multiple immunodominant subclonotypes.

For these receptors, no antigen is known. Repertoires were generated with immunoSEQ multiplex PCR, while TCRdb's copy carries only in-frame clones and drops some. In all, the sample yields some 2,200 clones. Sequences were obtained from PBMCs. The receptor source for this set is a human donor with T large granular lymphocyte leukemia. The donor label of this sample is uncertain. Some clones in this sample may be carry-over from other donors' samples.

Points on this clone: The CDR3 carries no conserved terminal phenylalanine or tryptophan, so it likely arises from a read error. The DNA is omitted, as the CDR3 cannot be located on it reliably, and the CDR3 follows TCRdb's listing. This rearrangement joins TRBV5-1 to TRBJ1-1; the table's D call of TRBD1 was not tested on the DNA. The germline gives CDR1 SGHRS, CDR2 YFSETQ. The CDR3 length equals 12 residues, ends included. CDR3 region: CASSLSGRGNTE.

Comments on this clone: The CDR3 ends on some other residue instead of the conserved phenylalanine or tryptophan, so this is likely a read error. Because the CDR3's place on the DNA is in doubt, the DNA is left out and the CDR3 is given as listed by TCRdb. The rearrangement links TRBV18 to TRBJ1-4; TRBD1 was called by the table and not checked on the DNA. The CDR3 spans 10 amino acids, including both terminal residues. CDR1 KGHSH and CDR2 LQKENI come from the germline V gene. The CDR3 loop reads CASSMAPTEK.

About this clone itself: The CDR3 does not close with the conserved phenylalanine or tryptophan, likely indicating a read error. It is unclear where the CDR3 begins or ends on the DNA, so no DNA is shown, and the CDR3 is as TCRdb lists it. The rearrangement uses TRBV18 and TRBJ1-2; the table gives TRBD1 as D, unverified against the DNA. CDR1 and CDR2 (germline): KGHSH, LQKENI. The CDR3 comprises 9 residues, both ends counted. Here the CDR3 reads CASPALALR.

A note on this clone: The conserved final phenylalanine or tryptophan is absent from the CDR3, which likely points to a read error. The DNA is omitted, as the CDR3 cannot be located on it reliably, and the CDR3 follows TCRdb's listing. J is TRBJ2-3 and V is TRBV7-3; TRBD2, as called in the table, went unchecked against the DNA. With termini counted, the CDR3 has 12 amino acids. CDR1 is SGHTA and CDR2 is FQGTGA in the germline V gene. The CDR3 loop is CASSLLAGGVDT.

A note on this clone: Given the absence of the conserved phenylalanine or tryptophan at the CDR3 end, a read error is likely. The DNA is omitted, as the CDR3 cannot be located on it reliably, and the CDR3 follows TCRdb's listing. The CDR3 loop reads CASSPLSL. The chain is built from TRBV7-8 and TRBJ1-5; no DNA check was done on the table's D call, TRBD1. Looked up from germline, CDR1 is SGHVS and CDR2 is FQNEAQ. The CDR3 length equals 8 residues, ends included.

About this clone itself: The conserved final phenylalanine or tryptophan is absent from the CDR3, which likely points to a read error. No DNA is shown, since the ends of the CDR3 on it are uncertain; the CDR3 is the one TCRdb lists. The rearrangement joins TRBV20-1 to TRBJ2-3; TRBD2 was called by the table and not checked on the DNA. From germline, CDR1 is DFQATT and CDR2 SNEGSKA (reference sequence). The CDR3 numbers 13 amino acids, ends counted. The CDR3 loop is CSARPSFAGGTDT.

Concerning this clone: The CDR3 end shows no conserved phenylalanine or tryptophan, and so a read error is likely. It is unclear where the CDR3 begins or ends on the DNA, so no DNA is shown, and the CDR3 is as TCRdb lists it. This rearrangement joins TRBV19 to TRBJ2-1; the table gives TRBD1 as D, unverified against the DNA. Looked up from germline, CDR1 is LNHDA and CDR2 is SQIVND (reference sequence). Inclusive of both ends, the CDR3 amounts to 11 amino acids. CDR3 loop: CASSMRSSYNE.

Details on this clone: The CDR3 ends on some other residue instead of the conserved phenylalanine or tryptophan, so this is likely a read error. It is unclear where the CDR3 begins or ends on the DNA, so no DNA is shown, and the CDR3 is as TCRdb lists it. The genes are TRBV19 and TRBJ2-2; TRBD2, the table's D call, lacks a check against the DNA. CDR1 is LNHDA and CDR2 is SQIVND in the germline V gene (reference sequence). Counting both end residues, the CDR3 totals 12 amino acids. CDR3 in amino acids: CASRGAGYNTGE.